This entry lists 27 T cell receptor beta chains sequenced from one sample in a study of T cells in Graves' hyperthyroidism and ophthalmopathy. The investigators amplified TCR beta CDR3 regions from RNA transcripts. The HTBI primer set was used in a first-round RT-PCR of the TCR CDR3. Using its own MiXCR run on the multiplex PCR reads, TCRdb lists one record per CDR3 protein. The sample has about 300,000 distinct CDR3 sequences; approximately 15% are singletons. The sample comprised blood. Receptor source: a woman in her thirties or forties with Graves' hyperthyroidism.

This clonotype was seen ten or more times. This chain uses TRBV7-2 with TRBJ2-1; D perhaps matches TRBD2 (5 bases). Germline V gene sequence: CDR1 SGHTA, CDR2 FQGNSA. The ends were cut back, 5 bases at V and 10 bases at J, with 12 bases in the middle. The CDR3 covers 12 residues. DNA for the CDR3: TGTGCCAGCAGCACACTAGGAGGAGAGCAGTTCTTC. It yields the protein CASSTLGGEQFF.

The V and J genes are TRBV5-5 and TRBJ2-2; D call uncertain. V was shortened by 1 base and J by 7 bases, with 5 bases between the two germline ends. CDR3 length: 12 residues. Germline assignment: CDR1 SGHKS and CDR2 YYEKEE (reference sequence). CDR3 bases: TGTGCCAGCAGCTTGAAACACGGGGAGCTGTTTTTT. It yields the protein CASSLKHGELFF.

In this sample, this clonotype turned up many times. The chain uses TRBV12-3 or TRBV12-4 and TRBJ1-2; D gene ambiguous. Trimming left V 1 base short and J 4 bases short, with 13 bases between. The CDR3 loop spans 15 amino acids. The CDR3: CASSLGPVEGYGYTF. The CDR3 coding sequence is TGTGCCAGCAGTTTAGGGCCAGTGGAGGGCTATGGCTACACCTTC.

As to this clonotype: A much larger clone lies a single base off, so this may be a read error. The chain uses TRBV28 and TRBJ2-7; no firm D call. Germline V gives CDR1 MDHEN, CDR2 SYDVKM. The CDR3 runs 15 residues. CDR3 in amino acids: CASSLHSTSSHEQYF. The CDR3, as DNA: TGTGCCAGCAGTCTCCACAGTACTTCCTCCCACGAGCAGTACTTC.

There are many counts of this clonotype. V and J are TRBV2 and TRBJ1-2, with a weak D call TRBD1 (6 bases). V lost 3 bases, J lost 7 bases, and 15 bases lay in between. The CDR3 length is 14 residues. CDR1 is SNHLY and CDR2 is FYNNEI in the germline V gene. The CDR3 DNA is TGTGCCAGCAGTGATTGGCAGGGGTCGGGTGGCTACACCTTC. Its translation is CASSDWQGSGGYTF.

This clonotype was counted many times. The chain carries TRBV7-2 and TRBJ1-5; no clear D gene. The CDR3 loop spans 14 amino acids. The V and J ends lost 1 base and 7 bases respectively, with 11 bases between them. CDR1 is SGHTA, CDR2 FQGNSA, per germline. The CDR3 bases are TGTGCCAGCAGCTTAGTCGCACAGAGCCAGCCCCAGCATTTT. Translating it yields CASSLVAQSQPQHF.

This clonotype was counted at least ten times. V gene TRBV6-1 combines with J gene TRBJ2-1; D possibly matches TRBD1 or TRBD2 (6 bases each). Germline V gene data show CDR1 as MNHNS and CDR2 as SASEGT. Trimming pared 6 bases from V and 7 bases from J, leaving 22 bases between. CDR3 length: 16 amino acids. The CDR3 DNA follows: TGTGCCAGCAGCCCTAGCAAGGGGGAGGTAACGAATGAGCAGTTCTTC. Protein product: CASSPSKGEVTNEQFF.

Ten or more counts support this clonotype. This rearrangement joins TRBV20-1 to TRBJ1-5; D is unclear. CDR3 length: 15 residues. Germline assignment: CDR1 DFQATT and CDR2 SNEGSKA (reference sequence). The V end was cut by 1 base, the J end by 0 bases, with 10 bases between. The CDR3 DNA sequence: TGCAGTGCTAGAGTGTCAGCTTATAGCAATCAGCCCCAGCATTTT. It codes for CSARVSAYSNQPQHF.

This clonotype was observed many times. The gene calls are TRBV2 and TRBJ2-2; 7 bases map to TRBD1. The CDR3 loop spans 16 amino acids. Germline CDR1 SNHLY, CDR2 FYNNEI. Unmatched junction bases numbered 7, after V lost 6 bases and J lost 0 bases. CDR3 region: CASSGQAGSNTGELFF. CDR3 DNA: TGTGCCAGCAGCGGACAGGCTGGGTCGAACACCGGGGAGCTGTTTTTT.

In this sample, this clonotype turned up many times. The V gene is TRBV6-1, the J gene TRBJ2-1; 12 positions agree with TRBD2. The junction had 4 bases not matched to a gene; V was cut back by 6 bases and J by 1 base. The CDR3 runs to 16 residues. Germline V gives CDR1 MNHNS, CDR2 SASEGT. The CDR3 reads CASRAGLAGSYNEQFF. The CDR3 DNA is TGTGCCAGCAGGGCCGGACTAGCGGGATCCTACAATGAGCAGTTCTTC.

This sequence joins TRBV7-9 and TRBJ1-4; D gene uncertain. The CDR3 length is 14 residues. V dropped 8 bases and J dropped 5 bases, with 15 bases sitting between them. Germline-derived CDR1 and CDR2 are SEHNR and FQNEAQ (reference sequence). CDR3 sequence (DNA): TGTGCCAGCGCCCTACAGTCCCCAAATGAAAAACTGTTTTTT. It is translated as CASALQSPNEKLFF.

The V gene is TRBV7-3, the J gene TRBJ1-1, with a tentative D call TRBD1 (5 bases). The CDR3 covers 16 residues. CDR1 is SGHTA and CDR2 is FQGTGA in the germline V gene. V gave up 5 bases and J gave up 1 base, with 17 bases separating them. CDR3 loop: CASSPGSRLQNTEAFF. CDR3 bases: TGTGCCAGCAGCCCAGGGTCGCGACTCCAGAACACTGAAGCTTTCTTT.

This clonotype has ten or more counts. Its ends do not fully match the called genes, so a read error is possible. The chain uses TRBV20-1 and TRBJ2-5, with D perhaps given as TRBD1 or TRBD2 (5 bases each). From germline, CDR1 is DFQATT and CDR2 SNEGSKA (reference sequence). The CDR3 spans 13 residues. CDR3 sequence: CSARGFAGTAQNF. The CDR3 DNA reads TGCAGTGCTAGAGGTTTCGCCGGGACGGCCCAGAACTTC.

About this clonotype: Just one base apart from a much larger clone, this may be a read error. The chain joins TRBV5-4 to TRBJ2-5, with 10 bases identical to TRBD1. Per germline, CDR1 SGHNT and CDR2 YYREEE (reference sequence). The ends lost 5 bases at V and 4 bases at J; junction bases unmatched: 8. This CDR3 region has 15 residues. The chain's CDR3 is CASRPGRTGGETQYF. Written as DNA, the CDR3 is TGTGCCAGCAGGCCAGGACGGACAGGGGGAGAGACCCAGTACTTC. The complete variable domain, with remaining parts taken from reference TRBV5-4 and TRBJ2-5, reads ETGVTQSPTHLIKTRGQQVTLRCSSQSGHNTVSWYQQALGQGPQFIFQYYREEENGRGNFPPRFSGLQFPNYSSELNVNALELDDSALYLCASRPGRTGGETQYFGPGTRLLVL.

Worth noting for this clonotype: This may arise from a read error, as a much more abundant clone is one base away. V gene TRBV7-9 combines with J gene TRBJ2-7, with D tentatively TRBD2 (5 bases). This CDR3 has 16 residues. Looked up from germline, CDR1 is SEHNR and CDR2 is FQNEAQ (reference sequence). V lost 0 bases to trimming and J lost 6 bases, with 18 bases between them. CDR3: CASSLALYSERLEQYF. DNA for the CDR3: TGTGCCAGCAGCTTAGCCCTCTATAGCGAGAGGCTCGAGCAGTACTTC.

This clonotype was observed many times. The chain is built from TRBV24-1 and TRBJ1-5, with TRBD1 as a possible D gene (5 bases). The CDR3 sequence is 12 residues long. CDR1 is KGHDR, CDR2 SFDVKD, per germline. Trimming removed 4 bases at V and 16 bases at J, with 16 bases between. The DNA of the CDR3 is TGTGCCACCAGTGAGTCCGGGACCGGCCAACATTTT. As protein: CATSESGTGQHF.

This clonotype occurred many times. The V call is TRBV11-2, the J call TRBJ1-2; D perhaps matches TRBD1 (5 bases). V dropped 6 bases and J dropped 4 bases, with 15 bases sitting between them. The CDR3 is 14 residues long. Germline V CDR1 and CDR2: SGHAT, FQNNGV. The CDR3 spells CASSTAGPAYGYTF. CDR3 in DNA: TGTGCCAGCAGTACTGCGGGACCCGCCTATGGCTACACCTTC.

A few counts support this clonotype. CDR3 amino acids: CAISGTGTDTQYF. Written as DNA, the CDR3 is TGTGCCATCAGTGGCACGGGCACAGATACGCAGTATTTT. The V and J genes are TRBV10-3 and TRBJ2-3; D is ambiguous. The CDR3 spans 13 residues. Germline values: CDR1 ENHRY, CDR2 SYGVKD. Trimming stripped 4 bases from V and 1 base from J, with 6 bases between.

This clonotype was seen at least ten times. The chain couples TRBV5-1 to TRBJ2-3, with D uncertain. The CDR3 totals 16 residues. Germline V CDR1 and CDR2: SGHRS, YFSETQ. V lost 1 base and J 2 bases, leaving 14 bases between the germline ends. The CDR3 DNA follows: TGCGCCAGCAGCTTGTCGGGCGGTACCCTCACAGATACGCAGTATTTT. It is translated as CASSLSGGTLTDTQYF.

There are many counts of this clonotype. The CDR3, as DNA: TGTGCCAGCAGTGAGCGGGACAGGGGGCGCTTAGGTCAGCCCCAGCATTTT. It is translated as CASSERDRGRLGQPQHF. The chain combines TRBV28 with TRBJ1-5; 12 bases map to TRBD1. After removal of 5 bases from V and 6 bases from J, the junction contained 11 bases not matched to a gene. The CDR3 is 17 amino acids. The V gene's germline CDR1 is MDHEN and CDR2 SYDVKM.

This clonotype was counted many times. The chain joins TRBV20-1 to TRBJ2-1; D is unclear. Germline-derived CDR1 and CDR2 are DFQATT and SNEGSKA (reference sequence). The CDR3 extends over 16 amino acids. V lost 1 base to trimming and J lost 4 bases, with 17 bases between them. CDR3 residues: CSARAVLRAGYNEQFF. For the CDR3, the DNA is TGCAGTGCTAGAGCAGTCCTCCGGGCCGGGTACAATGAGCAGTTCTTC.

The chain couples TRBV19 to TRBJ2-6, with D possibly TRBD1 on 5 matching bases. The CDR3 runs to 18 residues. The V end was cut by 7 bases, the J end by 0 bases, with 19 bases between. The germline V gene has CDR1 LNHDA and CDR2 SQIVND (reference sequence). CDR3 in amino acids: CASTPFGAVSSGANVLTF. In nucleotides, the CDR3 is TGTGCCAGTACTCCTTTTGGGGCAGTTTCCTCTGGGGCCAACGTCCTGACTTTC.

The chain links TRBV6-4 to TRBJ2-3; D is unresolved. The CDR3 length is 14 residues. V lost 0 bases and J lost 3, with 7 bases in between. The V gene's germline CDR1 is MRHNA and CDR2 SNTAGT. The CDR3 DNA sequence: TGTGCCAGCAGTGACTCCACCGGGACAGATACGCAGTATTTT. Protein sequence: CASSDSTGTDTQYF.

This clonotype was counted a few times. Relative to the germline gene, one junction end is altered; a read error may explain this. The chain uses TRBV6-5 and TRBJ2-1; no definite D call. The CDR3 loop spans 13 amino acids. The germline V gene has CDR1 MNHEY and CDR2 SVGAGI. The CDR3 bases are TGTGCCAGCAGTGACTCGAGCTCCAATGAGCAGTTCTTC. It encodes CASSDSSSNEQFF.

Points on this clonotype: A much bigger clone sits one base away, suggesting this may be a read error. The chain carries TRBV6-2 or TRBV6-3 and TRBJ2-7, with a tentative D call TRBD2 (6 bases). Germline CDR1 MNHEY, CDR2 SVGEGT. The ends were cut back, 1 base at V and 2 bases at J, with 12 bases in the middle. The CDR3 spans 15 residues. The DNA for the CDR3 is TGTGCCAGCAGTTACTTGGTCTGGGGGGCCTACGAGCAGTACTTC. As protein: CASSYLVWGAYEQYF.

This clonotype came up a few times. CDR3 nucleotide sequence: TGCGCCAGCAGCTTGGCGGTTCAGGGGAAGGTATCTGGGGCCAACGTCCTGACTTTC. Its translation: CASSLAVQGKVSGANVLTF. V is TRBV5-1 and J is TRBJ2-6; D may be TRBD1 (6 bases). Trimming took off 0 bases at V and 1 base at J, with 17 bases between the two ends. The CDR3 has 19 amino acids. Looked up from germline, CDR1 is SGHRS and CDR2 is YFSETQ.

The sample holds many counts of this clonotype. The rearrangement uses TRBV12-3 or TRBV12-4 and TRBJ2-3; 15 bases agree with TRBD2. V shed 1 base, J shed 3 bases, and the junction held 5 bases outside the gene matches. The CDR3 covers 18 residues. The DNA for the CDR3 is TGTGCCAGCAGTTTAGACGGACTAGCGGGAGGGCCTACAGATACGCAGTATTTT. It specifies CASSLDGLAGGPTDTQYF.